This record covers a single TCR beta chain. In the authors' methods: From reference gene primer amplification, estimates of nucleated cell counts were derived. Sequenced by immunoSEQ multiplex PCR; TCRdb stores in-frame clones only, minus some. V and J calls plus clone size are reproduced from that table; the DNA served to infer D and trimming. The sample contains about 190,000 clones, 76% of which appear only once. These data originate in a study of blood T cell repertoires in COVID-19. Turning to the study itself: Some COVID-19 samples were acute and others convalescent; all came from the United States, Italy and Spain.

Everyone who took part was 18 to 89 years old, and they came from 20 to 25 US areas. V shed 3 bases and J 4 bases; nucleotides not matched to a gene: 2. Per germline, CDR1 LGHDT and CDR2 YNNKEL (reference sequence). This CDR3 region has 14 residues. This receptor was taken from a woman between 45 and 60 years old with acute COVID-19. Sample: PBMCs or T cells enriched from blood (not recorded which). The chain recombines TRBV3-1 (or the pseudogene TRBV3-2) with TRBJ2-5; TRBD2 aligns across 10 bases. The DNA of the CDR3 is TGTGCCAGCAGCCAGAGCGGGGGGGCAGAGACCCAGTACTTC. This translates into CASSQSGGAETQYF.